The TCR beta chain described here comes from a study of radiotherapy plus CTLA-4 blockade in lung cancer. The overall study: Disease control was achieved by just over 30% of patients, and objective responses by about 19%. The study's findings and limits: After treatment with radiotherapy plus ipilimumab, TCR clones that came from the tumor expanded in blood.

In the case of this clone: The antigen is unknown.

Focal radiation with ipilimumab CTLA-4 blockade was given to patients with chemo-refractory metastatic non-small-cell lung cancer. This table comes from immunoSEQ multiplex PCR, and its TCRdb copy is limited to in-frame clones, with some not included. In the table there are 75,000 to 100,000 clones, around 86% of which are singletons. The CDR3 has 14 residues. The chain joins TRBV21-1 to TRBJ2-1; TRBD1 was called by the table and not checked on the DNA. TRBV21-1 is labeled a pseudogene. The source is a human donor with non-small cell lung cancer who had a partial response to radiotherapy plus ipilimumab. Source: peripheral blood, taken from a patient treated with radiotherapy plus ipilimumab. CDR3 coding DNA: TGTGCCAGCAGCGTCCGGACAGTAGACAATGAGCAGTTCTTC. The encoded protein is CASSVRTVDNEQFF.